Each of the 13 T cell receptor beta chains below was sequenced from the same sample in a study of blood T cell repertoires in COVID-19. Profiling relied on immunoSEQ multiplex PCR, and the TCRdb table lists in-frame clones only, not all of them. In the table there are roughly 42,000 clones, approximately 89% of which are singletons. Material for sequencing was peripheral blood. Source of these receptors: a human donor in a cohort sampled during active COVID-19.

The chain carries TRBV9 and TRBJ2-1; 9 nucleotides agree with TRBD2. The CDR3 contains 17 residues. The trim removed 0 bases at V and 7 bases at J, leaving 11 bases unmatched. Germline CDR1 SGDLS, CDR2 YYNGEE. The CDR3 nucleotides are TGTGCCAGCAGCGTAGGGAATCAGCGGGAGGTAGGGAATGAGCAGTTCTTC. Translation gives CASSVGNQREVGNEQFF.

The chain couples TRBV2 to TRBJ2-7, with unresolved D. Trimming stripped 3 bases from V and 6 bases from J, with 9 bases between. The CDR3 sequence is 12 residues long. CDR1 SNHLY and CDR2 FYNNEI come from the germline V gene. CDR3 sequence: CASSDYASEQYF. The CDR3 nucleotides read TGTGCCAGCAGTGACTATGCTAGCGAGCAGTACTTC.

The chain is built from TRBV27 and TRBJ1-4; D remains unclear. The CDR3 covers 14 residues. V was clipped by 5 bases and J by 7 bases, with 14 bases between them. Germline V gene lookup returns CDR1 MNHEY and CDR2 SMNVEV (reference sequence). CDR3 DNA sequence: TGTGCCAGCAGTAGGGTAGGACTTGGTGAAAAACTGTTTTTT. Translated, it gives CASSRVGLGEKLFF. Filled out from reference TRBV27 and TRBJ1-4, the complete variable domain reads EAQVTQNPRYLITVTGKKLTVTCSQNMNHEYMSWYRQDPGLGLRQIYYSMNVEVTDKGDVPEGYKVSRKEKRNFPLILESPSPNQTSLYFCASSRVGLGEKLFFGSGTQLSVL.

The CDR3 nucleotides are TGCGCCAGCAGCCACCCGGACAGGGACCCCGGAAACACCATATATTTT. Translated: CASSHPDRDPGNTIYF. This chain uses TRBV4-1 with TRBJ1-3, with 8 bases matching TRBD1. Germline V gives CDR1 MGHRA, CDR2 YSYEKL. The CDR3 length is 16 residues. J was trimmed by 4 bases and V by 3 bases; bases with no gene match: 8.

The J gene is TRBJ1-5, the V gene TRBV4-1; unclear D gene. This CDR3 is 15 amino acids long. The germline V gene encodes CDR1 MGHRA and CDR2 YSYEKL. Trimming cost V 0 bases and J 4 bases, with 10 bases left between them. The chain's CDR3 is CASSQDKAGNQPQHF. In nucleotides, the CDR3 is TGCGCCAGCAGCCAAGATAAGGCCGGGAATCAGCCCCAGCATTTT.

V is TRBV18 and J is TRBJ2-2; TRBD2 aligns across 9 bases. With V trimmed by 7 bases and J by 0 bases, 3 bases remained unmatched. This CDR3 contains 15 residues. The V gene's germline CDR1 is KGHSH and CDR2 LQKENI. CDR3 sequence: CASFIAGANTGELFF. The CDR3 DNA reads TGTGCCAGCTTCATAGCGGGGGCGAACACCGGGGAGCTGTTTTTT.

The chain carries TRBV18 and TRBJ2-1; no clear D gene. The CDR3 contains 14 residues. Trimming stripped 5 bases from V and 1 base from J, with 9 bases between. Germline values: CDR1 KGHSH, CDR2 LQKENI. CDR3 loop: CASSRGESYNEQFF. In DNA, the CDR3 is TGTGCCAGCTCAAGAGGAGAGTCCTACAATGAGCAGTTCTTC. Combining the CDR3 with reference TRBV18 and TRBJ2-1 gives the whole variable domain NAGVMQNPRHLVRRRGQEARLRCSPMKGHSHVYWYRQLPEEGLKFMVYLQKENIIDESGMPKERFSAEFPKEGPSILRIQQVVRGDSAAYFCASSRGESYNEQFFGPGTRLTVL.

The rearrangement links TRBV28 to TRBJ2-1; 8 positions agree with TRBD2. The length of the CDR3 is 16 residues. Germline V gene lookup returns CDR1 MDHEN and CDR2 SYDVKM. The trim removed 6 bases at V and 9 bases at J, leaving 16 bases unmatched. Written as DNA, the CDR3 is TGTGCCAGCAGACTATCACGTAGCGGGAAGGGCCCTGAGCAGTTCTTC. It encodes CASRLSRSGKGPEQFF.

The CDR3 reads CASTEPGETNTGELFF. The CDR3 coding sequence is TGTGCCAGCACCGAACCAGGGGAAACGAACACCGGGGAGCTGTTTTTT. V is TRBV7-2 and J is TRBJ2-2; D is possibly TRBD1 (6 bases). The CDR3 sequence is 16 residues long. Germline V gives CDR1 SGHTA, CDR2 FQGNSA. V lost 7 bases, J lost 0 bases, and 15 bases lay in between.

The V gene is TRBV28, the J gene TRBJ2-3, with D maybe TRBD2 (5 bases). V was pared by 2 bases and J by 0 bases, with 18 bases between. Germline V lookup: CDR1 MDHEN, CDR2 SYDVKM. The CDR3 covers 18 residues. The DNA of the CDR3 is TGTGCCAGCAGTTTAACTACTCATCGAGGGAGCAGCACAGATACGCAGTATTTT. Translating gives CASSLTTHRGSSTDTQYF.

This clone was counted only a few times. The V and J genes are TRBV3-1 (or the pseudogene TRBV3-2) and TRBJ1-2; TRBD1 agrees at 11 bases. V dropped 1 base and J dropped 9; count of bases not matched to a gene: 1. The CDR3 sequence is 13 residues long. Germline V gene lookup returns CDR1 LGHDT and CDR2 YNNKEL (reference sequence). The CDR3 DNA is TGTGCCAGCAGCCAAGGGGACAGGGGGAGCTACACCTTC. Amino acids: CASSQGDRGSYTF.

The chain uses TRBV30 and TRBJ1-5; TRBD1 is a possible D gene (5 bases). This CDR3 is 13 amino acids long. In germline, CDR1 is GTSNPN, CDR2 SVGIG (reference sequence). V was clipped by 0 bases and J by 4 bases, with 7 bases between them. The CDR3 sequence is CAWSVRGNQPQHF. DNA for the CDR3: TGTGCCTGGAGTGTAAGGGGTAATCAGCCCCAGCATTTT.

The chain combines TRBV30 with TRBJ1-2; no definite D call. V was pared by 0 bases and J by 6 bases, with 11 bases between. CDR1 and CDR2 from the germline V gene are GTSNPN and SVGIG (reference sequence). This CDR3 contains 13 residues. CDR3 protein: CAWSVSEGDGYTF. Here the CDR3 DNA reads TGTGCCTGGAGTGTTAGCGAGGGAGATGGCTACACCTTC.